This T cell receptor beta chain was captured by sequencing in a study of cytomegalovirus exposure and HLA in healthy donors. The PCR was carried out with 60 Vbeta primers and 13 Jbeta primers. Clones were sequenced by immunoSEQ multiplex PCR, and TCRdb holds only the in-frame ones, with some missing. The repertoire holds fewer than 200,000 clones, with 83% as singletons. This clone was counted once. Each donor's status was that of a healthy bone marrow donor. The CDR3 contains 13 residues. CDR1 and CDR2 from the germline V gene are MNHNS and SASEGT. Between the trimmed V and J ends, which lost 4 bases and 2 bases, there was a span of 8 bases.

The receptor was isolated from a man aged 40-55 years in good health and CMV-seropositive. The chain has TRBV6-1 and TRBJ2-5, with D perhaps TRBD2 (5 bases). Sequenced: PBMCs. This CDR3 is CASSVGIQETQYF. The CDR3, as DNA: TGTGCCAGCAGTGTCGGGATACAAGAGACCCAGTACTTC.